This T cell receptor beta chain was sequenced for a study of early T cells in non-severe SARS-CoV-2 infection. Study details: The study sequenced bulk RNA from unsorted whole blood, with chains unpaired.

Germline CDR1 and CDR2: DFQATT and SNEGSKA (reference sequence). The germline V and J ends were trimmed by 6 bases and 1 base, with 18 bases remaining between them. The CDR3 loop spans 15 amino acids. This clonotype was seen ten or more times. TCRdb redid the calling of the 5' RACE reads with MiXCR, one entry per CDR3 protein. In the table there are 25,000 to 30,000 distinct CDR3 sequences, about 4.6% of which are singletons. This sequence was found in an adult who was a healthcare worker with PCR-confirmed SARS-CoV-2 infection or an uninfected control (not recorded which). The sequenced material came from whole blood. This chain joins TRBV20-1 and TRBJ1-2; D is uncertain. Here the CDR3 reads CSATPGGSLNYGYTF. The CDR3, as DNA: TGCAGTGCCACCCCGGGTGGTTCCCTTAACTATGGCTACACCTTC.